This T cell receptor (beta chain) came from a study of blood T cell repertoires in COVID-19. CDR3 length: 17 residues. J lost 3 bases, V lost 1 base, and 12 bases had no gene match. The germline V gene encodes CDR1 SGHDT and CDR2 YYEEEE. The assay was immunoSEQ multiplex PCR, and TCRdb's table has in-frame clones only and misses some. The repertoire holds around 250,000 clones, with about 80% as singletons. The receptor's source is a man aged 40-49 years who had recovered from COVID-19. Sequenced sample: PBMCs or T cells enriched from blood (not recorded which). The chain joins TRBV5-6 to TRBJ1-2; TRBD1 aligns across 7 bases. CDR3 nucleotides: TGTGCCAGCAGCTTGCGGGAAGGGGGCAAATCTCACTATGGCTACACCTTC. This codes for CASSLREGGKSHYGYTF.